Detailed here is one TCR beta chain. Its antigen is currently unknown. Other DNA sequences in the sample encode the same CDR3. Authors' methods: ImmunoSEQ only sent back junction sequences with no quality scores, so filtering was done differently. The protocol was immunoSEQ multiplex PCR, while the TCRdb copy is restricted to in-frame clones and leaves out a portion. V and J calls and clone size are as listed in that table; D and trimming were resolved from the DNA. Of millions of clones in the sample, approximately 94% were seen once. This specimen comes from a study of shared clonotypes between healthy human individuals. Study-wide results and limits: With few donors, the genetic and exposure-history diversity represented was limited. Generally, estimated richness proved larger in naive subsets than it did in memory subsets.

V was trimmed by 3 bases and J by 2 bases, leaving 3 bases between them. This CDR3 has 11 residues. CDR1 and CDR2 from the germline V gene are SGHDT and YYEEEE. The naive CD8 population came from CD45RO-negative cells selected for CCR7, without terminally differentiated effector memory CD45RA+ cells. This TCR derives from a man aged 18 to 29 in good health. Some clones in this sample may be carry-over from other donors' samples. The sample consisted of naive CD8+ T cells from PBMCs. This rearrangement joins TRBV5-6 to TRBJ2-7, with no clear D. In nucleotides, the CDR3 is TGTGCCAGCAGCTCACCCTACGAGCAGTACTTC. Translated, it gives CASSSPYEQYF.